This is a list of T cell receptor beta chains from one sample in a study of blood T cell repertoires in COVID-19. Sequencing used immunoSEQ multiplex PCR; TCRdb keeps in-frame clones, though not all of them. The profile shows 120,000 to 150,000 clones, over 75% of them singletons. The source material was peripheral blood. The source is a woman aged 55-69 years with active COVID-19. The CDR3 runs from the conserved cysteine through the conserved F or W. D genes are given only for firm matches. Not all rows give a size; the values are once, few, many and, for expanded clones, a class.

v_gene,len,abundance,d_gene,j_gene,CDR3aa,CDR3nt
TRBV4-1,14,few,-,TRBJ2-7,CASSYLPSPYEQYF,TGCGCCAGCAGCTACCTCCCTAGCCCCTACGAGCAGTACTTC
TRBV28,15,-,TRBD1,TRBJ2-7,CASSFRGQGTNEQYF,TGTGCCAGCAGTTTTAGGGGACAGGGCACCAACGAGCAGTACTTC
TRBV28,19,-,-,TRBJ1-6,CASSLVSAAGRSYNSPLHF,TGTGCCAGCAGTTTAGTATCCGCGGCAGGGAGGTCCTATAATTCACCCCTCCACTTT
TRBV2,13,-,-,TRBJ1-5,CASKPGGAQPQHF,TGTGCCTCCAAACCGGGGGGGGCCCAGCCCCAGCATTTT
TRBV3-1/TRBV3-2,16,-,TRBD1,TRBJ2-2,CASSPIGTGATGELFF,TGTGCCAGCAGCCCTATCGGGACAGGGGCCACCGGGGAGCTGTTTTTT
TRBV12-1,17,-,-,TRBJ2-6,CASSFELRQPGANVLTF,TGTGCCAGCAGCTTTGAGCTCCGACAGCCTGGGGCCAACGTCCTGACTTTC
TRBV11-2,16,-,TRBD2,TRBJ2-1,CASSFGGRGSYNEQFF,TGTGCCAGCAGCTTTGGCGGGAGAGGTTCCTACAATGAGCAGTTCTTC
TRBV5-1,14,-,TRBD1,TRBJ1-1,CASSLSRQGTEAFF,TGCGCCAGCAGCTTAAGTCGACAGGGGACTGAAGCTTTCTTT
TRBV10-3,15,-,TRBD1,TRBJ2-1,CAISSMGQGFDEQFF,TGTGCCATCAGTTCGATGGGACAGGGGTTCGATGAGCAGTTCTTC
TRBV27,15,-,TRBD2,TRBJ2-7,CASSRGLGLPYEQYF,TGTGCCAGCAGTCGAGGACTAGGACTGCCCTACGAGCAGTACTTC
TRBV6-1,18,-,TRBD1,TRBJ1-5,CASSDSKGQIRGNQPQHF,TGTGCCAGCAGTGACAGTAAGGGACAGATAAGGGGTAATCAGCCCCAGCATTTT
TRBV29-1,13,-,-,TRBJ2-5,CSVIGLRQETQYF,TGCAGCGTCATAGGACTGAGACAAGAGACCCAGTACTTC
TRBV5-6,11,-,-,TRBJ2-7,CASSLNFEQYF,TGTGCCAGCAGCTTGAACTTCGAGCAGTACTTC
TRBV28,14,-,TRBD1,TRBJ1-6,CASTKTGVNSPLHF,TGTGCCAGCACCAAGACAGGGGTTAATTCACCCCTCCACTTT